The TCR beta chain under discussion was sequenced for a study of radiotherapy plus CTLA-4 blockade in lung cancer. Whole-study results and caveats: Clones derived from tumor TCRs expanded in blood after radiotherapy plus ipilimumab.

This CDR3 comprises 18 residues. V was trimmed by 5 bases and J by 0 bases, leaving 20 bases between them. Germline CDR1 and CDR2: LNHDA and SQIVND (reference sequence). Only in-frame clones appear in the TCRdb table, and some are missing; sequencing was by immunoSEQ multiplex PCR. This table has some 51,000 clones, about four fifths appearing once. To note about this clone: What it binds is not known.

This clonotype was obtained from a human donor with non-small cell lung cancer who had a complete response to radiotherapy plus ipilimumab. The V call is TRBV19, the J call TRBJ1-3; D is perhaps TRBD1 (5 bases). Sequencing was performed on peripheral blood, taken from a patient treated with radiotherapy plus ipilimumab. The CDR3 loop reads CASSLAGGRQSSGNTIYF. CDR3 sequence (DNA): TGTGCCAGTAGTCTAGCGGGGGGGAGACAGAGCTCTGGAAACACCATATATTTT.